The rows below give T cell receptor beta chains drawn from one sample of a study of regulatory T cells in long-lasting Graves disease. A single record per CDR3 protein comes from TCRdb applying MiXCR to the multiplex PCR reads. Of about 610,000 distinct CDR3 sequences in the sample, roughly 16% were seen once. The same data also went into a second study, on T cells in Graves' hyperthyroidism and ophthalmopathy.

The sample was peripheral blood mononuclear cells (PBMCs), taken at new diagnosis, from a patient treated with antithyroid drugs. These receptor sequences come from a man between 18 and 35 years old with Graves disease. Each CDR3 is given with its conserved first and last residue. The D gene is left open where the match is weak. Not every row has a clone size; where given, it reads once, few, many or a size class.

.	TRBV20-1	TRBJ2-7	.	CSARPIGTYMAYEQYF	TGCAGTGCTCGCCCGATCGGGACTTACATGGCCTACGAGCAGTACTTC
many	TRBV30	TRBJ2-7	.	CAWSAEGEQYF	TGTGCCTGGAGTGCTGAGGGCGAGCAGTACTTC
many	TRBV20-1	TRBJ2-7	.	CSARGSGPQFYEQYF	TGCAGTGCTAGAGGGAGTGGTCCACAATTCTACGAGCAGTACTTC
.	TRBV7-9	TRBJ1-2	.	CASSLTRSYGYTF	TGTGCCAGCAGCTTAACAAGGTCATATGGCTACACCTTC
.	TRBV13	TRBJ2-3	TRBD2	CASSLAGGRDTQYF	TGTGCCAGCAGCTTAGCGGGAGGGAGAGATACGCAGTATTTT
many	TRBV18	TRBJ1-6	.	CASSPVVRGNSPLHF	TGTGCCAGCTCACCAGTCGTACGAGGAAATTCACCCCTCCACTTT
.	TRBV10-3	TRBJ2-7	.	CAIRPRDQGEQYF	TGTGCCATCAGACCCCGGGACCAAGGCGAGCAGTACTTC
many	TRBV2	TRBJ2-5	TRBD2	CASSESLPLADDQETQYF	TGTGCCAGCAGTGAATCCCTCCCGCTAGCGGACGACCAAGAGACCCAGTACTTC
.	TRBV14	TRBJ1-1	TRBD1	CASSLGQGGAFF	TGTGCCAGCAGCCTCGGACAGGGTGGAGCTTTCTTT
many	TRBV7-8	TRBJ1-5	.	CASSLWGGGNQPQHF	TGTGCCAGCAGCTTATGGGGGGGTGGCAATCAGCCCCAGCATTTT
many	TRBV5-1	TRBJ2-1	TRBD2	CASSPGTSGGMEQFF	TGCGCCAGCAGCCCAGGGACTAGCGGGGGCATGGAGCAGTTCTTC
many	TRBV2	TRBJ1-3	.	CASSEVRSGNTIYF	TGTGCCAGCAGTGAGGTCCGCTCTGGAAACACCATATATTTT
many	TRBV28	TRBJ2-1	TRBD1	CASSYLPGQRSHEQFF	TGTGCCAGCAGTTACCTTCCGGGACAGAGGAGCCATGAGCAGTTCTTC
.	TRBV7-9	TRBJ1-1	.	CASSLAWGGPEAFF	TGTGCCAGCAGCTTAGCGTGGGGGGGACCTGAAGCTTTCTTT
many	TRBV7-2	TRBJ2-3	.	CASSPSREDTQYF	TGTGCCAGCAGCCCCTCTAGGGAGGATACGCAGTATTTT
.	TRBV20-1	TRBJ2-4	.	CSARESLALAKNIQYF	TGCAGTGCTCGAGAGTCGCTAGCGTTAGCCAAAAACATTCAGTACTTC
few	TRBV9	TRBJ1-5	.	CASSVMGDSNQPQHF	TGTGCCAGCAGCGTAATGGGGGATAGCAATCAGCCCCAGCATTTT
.	TRBV7-9	TRBJ1-2	TRBD1	CASSLMGQGYPNYGYTF	TGTGCCAGCAGCTTAATGGGACAGGGTTATCCTAACTATGGCTACACCTTC
.	TRBV7-9	TRBJ1-1	.	CASSPSGGQAFF	TGTGCCAGCAGCCCCTCTGGAGGGCAAGCTTTCTTT
few	TRBV19	TRBJ2-3	TRBD2	CASSGRGVTDTQYF	TGTGCCAGTAGCGGACGGGGGGTCACAGATACGCAGTATTTT
few	TRBV20-1	TRBJ1-2	TRBD1	CSAAGQNYGYTF	TGCAGTGCTGCGGGACAGAACTATGGCTACACCTTC
few	TRBV9	TRBJ1-1	TRBD1	CASSVQGGMTEAFF	TGTGCCAGCAGCGTACAGGGGGGGATGACTGAAGCTTTCTTT
many	TRBV3-1	TRBJ2-2	.	CASSQDPGKNTGELFF	TGTGCCAGCAGCCAAGATCCGGGGAAGAACACCGGGGAGCTGTTTTTT
few	TRBV6-1	TRBJ2-2	TRBD2	CASSGLAGVSGELFF	TGTGCCAGCAGCGGACTAGCGGGAGTGTCCGGGGAGCTGTTTTTT
.	TRBV6-1	TRBJ1-4	.	CASMRAEKLFF	TGTGCCAGCATGAGGGCTGAAAAACTGTTTTTT
many	TRBV3-1	TRBJ2-2	.	CASTSFNTGELFF	TGTGCCAGCACCTCGTTTAACACCGGGGAGCTGTTTTTT
few	TRBV18	TRBJ2-1	.	CASSEGIGGNNEQFF	TGTGCCAGCTCAGAGGGTATTGGCGGGAACAATGAGCAGTTCTTC
.	TRBV6-1	TRBJ1-6	.	CASSEQSSMNSPLHF	TGTGCCAGCAGTGAACAGAGCAGCATGAATTCACCCCTCCACTTT
many	TRBV11-2	TRBJ2-3	.	CASSLVGASTDTQYF	TGTGCCAGCAGCTTAGTAGGGGCCAGCACAGATACGCAGTATTTT
many	TRBV5-6	TRBJ1-2	TRBD1	CASSPGQGTYGYTF	TGTGCCAGCAGCCCCGGACAGGGGACGTATGGCTACACCTTC
.	TRBV19	TRBJ2-3	TRBD1	CASSAGTGLNTDTQYF	TGTGCCAGTAGTGCCGGGACAGGGCTAAACACAGATACGCAGTATTTT
.	TRBV9	TRBJ2-2	.	CASSVPLEQGNTGELFF	TGTGCCAGCAGCGTTCCCCTCGAACAGGGGAACACCGGGGAGCTGTTTTTT
.	TRBV3-1	TRBJ1-4	TRBD1	CASSQALTGEEKLFF	TGTGCCAGCAGCCAAGCACTGACAGGGGAGGAAAAACTGTTTTTT
many	TRBV5-1	TRBJ2-1	.	CASSDSMADEQFF	TGCGCCAGCAGCGATTCGATGGCTGATGAGCAGTTCTTC
.	TRBV4-1	TRBJ1-2	.	CASSHSEAGGYTF	TGCGCCAGCAGCCATAGTGAAGCCGGTGGCTACACCTTC
many	TRBV27	TRBJ2-5	TRBD1	CASSFWGDRAETQYF	TGTGCCAGCAGTTTCTGGGGGGACAGGGCGGAGACCCAGTACTTC
few	TRBV12-3/TRBV12-4	TRBJ1-5	.	CASSATGPFEPQHF	TGTGCCAGCAGTGCCACAGGGCCATTCGAGCCCCAGCATTTT
few	TRBV7-3	TRBJ2-3	.	CASSLNPETDTQYF	TGTGCCAGCAGCTTAAACCCAGAAACAGATACGCAGTATTTT
many	TRBV7-9	TRBJ1-1	.	CASSPKGVTVDAEAFF	TGTGCCAGCAGCCCTAAAGGCGTCACAGTGGATGCCGAAGCTTTCTTT
many	TRBV4-1	TRBJ2-7	TRBD2	CASSQVSGTTYEQYF	TGCGCCAGCAGCCAAGTCTCAGGGACTACCTACGAGCAGTACTTC
few	TRBV4-1	TRBJ1-5	TRBD1	CASSQGQGADQPQHF	TGCGCCAGCAGCCAGGGACAGGGGGCGGATCAGCCCCAGCATTTT
few	TRBV7-9	TRBJ2-3	.	CASSYLVSTDTQYF	TGTGCCAGCAGTTACCTAGTTTCCACAGATACGCAGTATTTT
few	TRBV7-9	TRBJ2-7	.	CASSLESFGGTYEQYF	TGTGCCAGCAGCTTAGAAAGTTTTGGGGGCACCTACGAGCAGTACTTC
.	TRBV27	TRBJ1-1	.	CASRLNRRANTEAFF	TGTGCCAGCAGACTTAACAGGAGGGCGAACACTGAAGCTTTCTTT
many	TRBV20-1	TRBJ2-7	TRBD1	CSARGTGGYEQYF	TGCAGTGCTAGAGGGACAGGGGGCTACGAGCAGTACTTC
many	TRBV6-1	TRBJ2-7	TRBD2	CASSWSGRNYEQYF	TGTGCCAGCAGCTGGAGCGGGAGGAATTACGAGCAGTACTTC
.	TRBV12-3/TRBV12-4	TRBJ2-6	.	CASSLETGVRGVLTF	TGTGCCAGCAGTTTAGAGACAGGCGTAAGGGGCGTCCTGACTTTC
many	TRBV3-1	TRBJ1-2	.	CASSITRDTANYGYTF	TGTGCCAGCAGTATAACACGGGACACAGCTAACTATGGCTACACCTTC
.	TRBV18	TRBJ1-5	.	CASSPNPPRGNQPQHF	TGTGCCAGCTCACCAAACCCCCCCAGGGGCAATCAGCCCCAGCATTTT
many	TRBV20-1	TRBJ2-1	TRBD1	CSALLPGQGGNEQFF	TGCAGTGCTCTCCTACCCGGACAGGGGGGTAATGAGCAGTTCTTC
many	TRBV7-9	TRBJ1-6	TRBD1	CASSLDRDDSPLHF	TGTGCCAGCAGCTTGGACAGGGATGATTCACCCCTCCACTTT
.	TRBV7-9	TRBJ2-1	.	CASSLALASVQNEQFF	TGTGCCAGCAGCTTAGCGTTGGCTAGCGTTCAAAATGAGCAGTTCTTC
many	TRBV2	TRBJ2-1	TRBD2	CASSGTSGAEQFF	TGTGCCAGCAGTGGGACTAGCGGGGCAGAGCAGTTCTTC
.	TRBV7-9	TRBJ2-1	.	CASSYTGLQVDEQFF	TGTGCCAGCAGCTATACAGGGTTGCAAGTAGATGAGCAGTTCTTC
few	TRBV4-1	TRBJ2-3	.	CASSQASRSLTDTQYF	TGCGCCAGCAGCCAAGCCTCCAGGTCTCTCACAGATACGCAGTATTTT